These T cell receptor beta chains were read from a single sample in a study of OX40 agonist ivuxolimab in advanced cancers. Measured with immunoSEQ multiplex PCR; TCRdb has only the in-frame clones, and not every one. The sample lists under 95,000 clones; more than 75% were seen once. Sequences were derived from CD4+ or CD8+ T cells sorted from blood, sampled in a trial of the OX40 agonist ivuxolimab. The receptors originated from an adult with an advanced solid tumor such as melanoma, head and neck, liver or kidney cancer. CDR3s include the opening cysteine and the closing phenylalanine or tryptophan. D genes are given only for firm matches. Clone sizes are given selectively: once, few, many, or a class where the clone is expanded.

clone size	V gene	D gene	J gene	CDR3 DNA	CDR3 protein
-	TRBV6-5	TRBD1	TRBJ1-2	TGTGCCAGCAGGGGACAGGGGGGTAACTATGGCTACACCTTC	CASRGQGGNYGYTF
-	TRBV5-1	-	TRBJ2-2	TGCGCCAGCAGCCTCATGCCCCCCGCGAGCACCGGGGAGCTGTTTTTT	CASSLMPPASTGELFF
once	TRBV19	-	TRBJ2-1	TGTGCCAGTAGTCCACGAACCAATGAGCAGTTCTTC	CASSPRTNEQFF
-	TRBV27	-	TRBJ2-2	TGTGCCAGCAGTTTATCATACAACCTCCGGGCCGGGGAGCTGTTTTTT	CASSLSYNLRAGELFF
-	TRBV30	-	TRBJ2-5	TGTGCCTGGGCGCCCTACCAAGAGACCCAGTACTTC	CAWAPYQETQYF
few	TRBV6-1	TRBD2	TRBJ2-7	TGTGCCAGCAATCGGGCGGGAGCGGGCTACGAGCAGTACTTC	CASNRAGAGYEQYF
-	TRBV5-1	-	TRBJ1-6	TGCGCCAGCAGCTTAGGGGAACAGGGATCTAGGAATTCACCCCTCCACTTT	CASSLGEQGSRNSPLHF
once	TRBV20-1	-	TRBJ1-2	TGCAGTGCAAGTACGGAGGGCGGCTACACCTTC	CSASTEGGYTF
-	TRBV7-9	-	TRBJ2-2	TGTGCCAGCAGCTTAGTTGGGACGCCAAACACCGGGGAGCTGTTTTTT	CASSLVGTPNTGELFF
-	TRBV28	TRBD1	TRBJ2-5	TGTGCCAGCAGTTCCCCGGGACAGGGAGGAGAGACCCAGTACTTC	CASSSPGQGGETQYF
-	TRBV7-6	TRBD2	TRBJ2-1	TGTGCCAGCACCCTGGGAGGGAGCCTGCTCAATGAGCAGTTCTTC	CASTLGGSLLNEQFF
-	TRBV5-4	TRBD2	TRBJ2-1	TGTGCCAGCAGCTTTAGAGGGACTAGCGGGAACAATGAGCAGTTCTTC	CASSFRGTSGNNEQFF
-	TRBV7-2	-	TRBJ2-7	TGTGCCAGCAGCTTAATGGGAGAGCAGTACTTC	CASSLMGEQYF
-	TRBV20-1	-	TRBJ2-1	TGCAGTGCCAAGAGGGGGAATGAGCAGTTCTTC	CSAKRGNEQFF
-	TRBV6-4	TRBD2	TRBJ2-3	TGTGCCAGCTCCCCCAGCGGGAGGATCTCAGATACGCAGTATTTT	CASSPSGRISDTQYF
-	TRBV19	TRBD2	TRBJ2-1	TGTGCCAGTAGAACGCCCGGGGGGACTAGTTACTACAATGAGCAGTTCTTC	CASRTPGGTSYYNEQFF
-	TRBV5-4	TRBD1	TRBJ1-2	TGCGCCAGCAGCCAAGATAGGACAGGGGGTGGCTACACCTTC	CASSQDRTGGGYTF
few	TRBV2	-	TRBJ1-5	TGTGCCAGCAGTGTAGGGCAGCCCCAGCATTTT	CASSVGQPQHF